A single count supports the clone carrying this T cell receptor beta chain. The data belong to a study of blood T cell repertoires in COVID-19. Original processing notes: Researchers report that nucleated cell counts were estimated from reference gene primer amplification. The method was immunoSEQ multiplex PCR; TCRdb's version includes in-frame clones alone and lacks a portion of them. V and J calls and clone size come straight from that table; D and trimming were deduced from the DNA. The profile shows under 300,000 clones, approximately 91% of them singletons. Germline CDR1 SGHVS, CDR2 FQNEAQ. Trimming took 0 bases from V and 6 from J, leaving 14 bases between them. This CDR3 contains 16 residues.

This sequence joins TRBV7-8 and TRBJ1-4; perhaps TRBD1 as D (6 bases). Specimen: PBMCs or T cells enriched from blood (not recorded which). The receptor's source is a woman in her thirties or forties with acute COVID-19. The chain's CDR3 is CASSLAETGRYEKLFF. CDR3 nucleotide sequence: TGTGCCAGCAGCTTAGCCGAGACAGGAAGATATGAAAAACTGTTTTTT. Together with reference TRBV7-8 and TRBJ1-4, the CDR3 gives the full variable domain: GAGVSQSPRYKVAKRGQDVALRCDPISGHVSLFWYQQALGQGPEFLTYFQNEAQLDKSGLPSDRFFAERPEGSVSTLKIQRTQQEDSAVYLCASSLAETGRYEKLFFGSGTQLSVL.